This record covers a single TCR beta chain. Its antigen is undetermined. With 5 bases clipped from V and 7 bases from J, the junction kept 9 bases outside the gene matches. The CDR3 totals 14 residues. Per germline, CDR1 LNHDA and CDR2 SQIVND (reference sequence). This entry comes from a study of cytomegalovirus exposure and HLA in healthy donors. Primers for the PCR totalled 60 Vbeta and 13 Jbeta. Generated by immunoSEQ multiplex PCR, the TCRdb table keeps only in-frame clones and is missing some. The table has roughly 150,000 clones, 80% to 90% seen once. Study-level points and caveats: The authors considered a cluster of highly shared sequence variants likely to be a sequencing artifact.

The receptor was derived from a young woman in good health and CMV-seronegative. This chain connects TRBV19 to TRBJ2-7; TRBD1 agrees at 9 bases. Sequencing input: PBMCs. As DNA, the CDR3 is TGTGCCAGTAGTCGGGACAGGGACTGGGGTGAGCAGTACTTC. Translation gives CASSRDRDWGEQYF.